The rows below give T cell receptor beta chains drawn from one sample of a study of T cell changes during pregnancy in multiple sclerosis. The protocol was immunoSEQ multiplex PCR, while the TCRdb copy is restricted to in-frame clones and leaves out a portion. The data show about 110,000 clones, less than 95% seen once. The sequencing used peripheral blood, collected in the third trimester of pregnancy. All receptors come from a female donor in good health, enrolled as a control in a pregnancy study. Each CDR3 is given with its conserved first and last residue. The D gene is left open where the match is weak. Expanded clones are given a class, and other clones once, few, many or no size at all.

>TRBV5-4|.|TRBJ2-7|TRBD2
CAIERGGPREQYF
TGTGCCATCGAGCGGGGGGGCCCTAGGGAGCAGTACTTC
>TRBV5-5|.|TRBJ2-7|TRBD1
CASKYRGFVDEQYF
TGTGCCAGCAAGTACAGGGGATTTGTTGACGAGCAGTACTTC
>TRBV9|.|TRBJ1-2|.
CASSTERSGDRGGYTF
TGTGCCAGCAGCACCGAGAGGTCAGGGGATAGAGGTGGCTACACCTTC
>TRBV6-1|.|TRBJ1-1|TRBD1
CASRPQGVSAAFF
TGTGCCAGCAGACCGCAGGGGGTCTCGGCAGCTTTCTTT
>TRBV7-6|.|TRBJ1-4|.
CASSRRTNEKLFF
TGTGCCAGCAGCCGGAGGACTAATGAAAAACTGTTTTTT
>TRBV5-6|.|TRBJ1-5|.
CASSLSGWVDQPQHF
TGTGCCAGCAGCTTGTCCGGGTGGGTTGATCAGCCCCAGCATTTT
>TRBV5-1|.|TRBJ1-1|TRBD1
CASSQRDRVKGAFF
TGCGCCAGCAGCCAGCGGGACAGGGTGAAGGGAGCTTTCTTT
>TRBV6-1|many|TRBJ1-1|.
CASTLTENTEAFF
TGTGCCAGCACCTTGACAGAGAACACTGAAGCTTTCTTT
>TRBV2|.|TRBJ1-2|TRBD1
CASRAQTGNYGYTF
TGTGCCAGCAGGGCCCAGACAGGGAACTATGGCTACACCTTC
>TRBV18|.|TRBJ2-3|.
CASSNLESTDTQYF
TGTGCCAGCTCCAACCTGGAGAGCACAGATACGCAGTATTTT
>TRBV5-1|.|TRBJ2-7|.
CASSLAPDKTVHEQYF
TGCGCCAGCAGCTTGGCCCCCGACAAGACCGTACACGAGCAGTACTTC
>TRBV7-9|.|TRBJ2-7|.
CASSLQGIRAVF
TGTGCCAGCAGCTTACAGGGGATACGAGCAGTCTTC
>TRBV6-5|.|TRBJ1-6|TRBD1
CASRRSQGGNSPLHF
TGTGCCAGCAGACGATCGCAGGGGGGTAATTCACCCCTCCACTTT
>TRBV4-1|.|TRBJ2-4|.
CASSQDGDTVIQYF
TGCGCCAGCAGCCAAGATGGGGACACTGTAATTCAGTACTTC
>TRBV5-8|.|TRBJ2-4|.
CASSFSGDQDIQYF
TGTGCCAGCAGCTTCTCAGGGGATCAGGACATTCAGTACTTC
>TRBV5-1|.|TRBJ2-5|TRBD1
CASSLAFLDRGGQTQYF
TGCGCCAGCAGCTTGGCCTTTCTCGACAGGGGCGGGCAGACCCAGTACTTC
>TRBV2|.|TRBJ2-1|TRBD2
CASRSFQAGGSYNEQFF
TGTGCCAGCAGGTCCTTCCAAGCGGGGGGCTCCTACAATGAGCAGTTCTTC
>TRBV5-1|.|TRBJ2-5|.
CASSFRPQGQETQYF
TGCGCCAGCAGCTTTCGGCCCCAGGGACAAGAGACCCAGTACTTC
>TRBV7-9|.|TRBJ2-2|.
CASSLFSSGTGELFF
TGTGCCAGCAGCTTATTCAGCTCGGGTACCGGGGAGCTGTTTTTT
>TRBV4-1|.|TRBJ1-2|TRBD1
CASSQAGQGAYGYTF
TGCGCCAGCAGCCAAGCGGGACAGGGCGCTTATGGCTACACCTTC
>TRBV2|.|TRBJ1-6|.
CASISNRGVGSPLHF
TGTGCCAGCATAAGCAATCGGGGGGTCGGATCACCCCTCCACTTT
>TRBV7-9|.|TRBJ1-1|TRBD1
CASTLEGAHEAFF
TGTGCCAGCACCCTGGAGGGGGCACATGAAGCTTTCTTT
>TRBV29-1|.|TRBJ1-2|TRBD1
CSAWDRVYGYTF
TGCAGCGCTTGGGACAGGGTGTATGGCTACACCTTC
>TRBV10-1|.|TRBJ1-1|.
CASSVWGQGPMNTEAFF
TGCGCCAGCAGTGTTTGGGGACAAGGACCTATGAACACTGAAGCTTTCTTT
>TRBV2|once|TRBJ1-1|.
CASTIRVEAFF
TGTGCCAGCACCATCAGGGTTGAAGCTTTCTTT
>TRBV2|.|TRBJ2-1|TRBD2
CASSEIPMSTGTSGDYEQFF
TGTGCCAGCAGTGAAATCCCCATGTCTACCGGAACTAGCGGGGACTATGAGCAGTTCTTC
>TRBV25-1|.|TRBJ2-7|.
CASSPQDSYEQYF
TGTGCCAGCAGTCCCCAGGACAGCTACGAGCAGTACTTC
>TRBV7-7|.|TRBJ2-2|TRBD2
CASSLGAGSNTGELFF
TGTGCTAGCAGCTTAGGAGCGGGGTCGAACACCGGGGAGCTGTTTTTT
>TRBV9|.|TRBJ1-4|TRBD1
CASSVDRGGEKLFF
TGTGCCAGCAGCGTGGACAGGGGCGGGGAAAAACTGTTTTTT
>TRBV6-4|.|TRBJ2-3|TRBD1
CASSETGGTDTQYF
TGTGCCAGCAGTGAAACAGGGGGCACAGATACGCAGTATTTT
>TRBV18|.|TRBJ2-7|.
CASSRDNSYEQYF
TGTGCCAGCTCACGGGACAACTCCTACGAGCAGTACTTC
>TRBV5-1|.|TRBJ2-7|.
CASSPEVARGGPSYEQYF
TGCGCCAGCAGCCCGGAGGTGGCCAGGGGAGGGCCCTCCTACGAGCAGTACTTC
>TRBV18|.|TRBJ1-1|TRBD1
CASSPLGTGGLVTEAFF
TGTGCCAGCTCACCCTTAGGGACAGGGGGCTTAGTCACTGAAGCTTTCTTT
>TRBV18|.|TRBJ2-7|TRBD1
CASSPRTGVYEQYF
TGTGCCAGCTCACCGAGGACAGGAGTCTACGAGCAGTACTTC
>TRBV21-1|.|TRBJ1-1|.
CASSKKGQENTEAFF
TGTGCCAGCAGCAAAAAAGGACAGGAGAACACTGAAGCTTTCTTT
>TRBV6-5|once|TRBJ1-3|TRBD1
CASSYSGTGVNTIYF
TGTGCCAGCAGTTACTCCGGGACAGGTGTAAACACCATATATTTT
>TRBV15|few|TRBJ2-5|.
CATSRDPGQQETQYF
TGTGCCACCAGCAGAGATCCAGGGCAGCAAGAGACCCAGTACTTC
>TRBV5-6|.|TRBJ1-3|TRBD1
CASKAFTGADTIYF
TGTGCCAGCAAAGCGTTTACAGGGGCGGACACCATATATTTT
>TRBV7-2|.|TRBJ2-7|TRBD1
CASSLETGATYEQYF
TGTGCCAGCAGCTTAGAAACAGGGGCGACCTACGAGCAGTACTTC
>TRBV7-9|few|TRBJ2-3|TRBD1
CASSLGDRKTDTQYF
TGTGCCAGCAGCTTAGGGGACAGGAAGACAGATACGCAGTATTTT
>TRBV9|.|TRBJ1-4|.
CASSPGTTNEKLFF
TGTGCCAGCAGCCCGGGAACAACTAATGAAAAACTGTTTTTT
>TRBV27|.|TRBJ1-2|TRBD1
CASSSRAGTAYGYTF
TGTGCCAGCAGTTCCAGGGCCGGGACAGCTTATGGCTACACCTTC
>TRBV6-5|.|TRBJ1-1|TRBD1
CASTGQPLGRTEAFF
TGTGCCAGCACGGGACAGCCCCTAGGACGCACTGAAGCTTTCTTT
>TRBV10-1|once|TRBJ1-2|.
CASSECPRGGYTF
TGCGCCAGCAGTGAGTGCCCTCGAGGGGGCTACACCTTC
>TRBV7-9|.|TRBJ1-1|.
CASSFLSGMNTEAFF
TGTGCCAGCAGCTTTCTTTCGGGGATGAACACTGAAGCTTTCTTT
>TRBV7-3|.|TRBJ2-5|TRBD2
CASSPTSGGNQETQYF
TGTGCCAGCAGCCCGACTAGCGGGGGGAACCAAGAGACCCAGTACTTC
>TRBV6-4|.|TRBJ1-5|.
CASSHKHGVYCNQPQHF
TGTGCCAGCAGCCACAAACACGGGGTTTACTGCAATCAGCCCCAGCATTTT
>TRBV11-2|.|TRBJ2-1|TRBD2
CASSFNGGDNEQFF
TGTGCCAGCAGCTTTAACGGGGGGGATAATGAGCAGTTCTTC
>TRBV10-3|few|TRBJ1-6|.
CAISESVGGYNSPLHF
TGTGCCATCAGTGAGTCAGTGGGGGGGTATAATTCACCCCTCCACTTT